This section outlines one TCR beta chain sequence together with its context. Its antigen target is currently unknown. Per-nucleotide qualities are absent, and no much larger clonotype sits a single base away. Each collaborating institution followed its own protocols to collect whole blood in K2EDTA tubes. For TCRbeta analysis, collaborators shipped samples in one of three forms: frozen whole blood, isolated PBMCs, or DNA extracted from either of those sample types. This sample stems from a study of blood T cell repertoires in COVID-19 (dated by TCRdb to 2018 to 2020). Study-level background: The collaborator samples originated in the United States, Italy and Spain and spanned the acute and convalescent phases of COVID-19. The material from the prospective study consisted of cDNA or gDNA derived from T cells, B-cell-depleted T cells, or PBMCs. Subjects who had been exposed to COVID-19, were actively infected with it, or had recovered from it provided the deeply sampled blood TCRbeta repertoires that made up the dataset. The repertoires were made available in a free public database intended to serve as a resource for research on the immune response to SARS-CoV-2. The samples were drawn from two sources: the first 160 participants of the ongoing ImmuneRACE study, and about 1,300 subjects contributed by 6 global collaborators. A de-identified subject ID, COVID-19 status, age in years and sex were almost always included in the sample metadata. Where HLA class I and class II types were available, the types were taken from metadata supplied by the sample provider, not from assay-based typing.

What the authors observed across the whole study: Clinical and demographic metadata were provided uncurated, with the amount varying by source and participant.

The immunoSEQ Assay, a bias-controlled multiplex PCR, was used to amplify TCRbeta CDR3 regions from genomic DNA. In the paper's pipeline: Within the assay, amplification of reference gene primers was used to estimate how many nucleated cells each sample contained. Sequence reads were collapsed and filtered to measure the absolute abundance of every unique TCRbeta CDR3 rearrangement. For each sample, productive Simpson clonality was calculated as the square root of Simpson's diversity index over productive rearrangements. The table was pulled from immuneACCESS by TCRdb, which kept in-frame rearrangements only. Such tables lose some clones; where checked, under half of the loss comes from unresolved V genes, and the rest has no known cause. V and J calls and clone size are those listed in that table; D and trimming were worked out from the DNA. In all, the sample holds 200,000 to 250,000 clones, and about four fifths of those were seen once. 3.6% of the sample goes to the ten largest clones.

The CDR3 numbers 15 residues from cysteine through phenylalanine. Kept here is only the CDR3 DNA, which spans 45 bases and is read in frame from base 1. V lost 1 base and J lost 2 bases; the stretch between them is 12 bases long. Looking up the germline V gene yields CDR1 LGHNA and CDR2 YNFKEQ. Recombination connected TRBV4-2 to TRBJ2-7; a weak D assignment points to TRBD2 (5 bases agree). This clonotype originated in a woman of 80 years or more with acute or convalescent COVID-19. Sequencing input: peripheral blood. The CDR3 has the sequence CASSQGQAEAYEQYF. The DNA sequence reads TGTGCCAGCAGCCAAGGACAAGCGGAGGCCTACGAGCAGTACTTC.